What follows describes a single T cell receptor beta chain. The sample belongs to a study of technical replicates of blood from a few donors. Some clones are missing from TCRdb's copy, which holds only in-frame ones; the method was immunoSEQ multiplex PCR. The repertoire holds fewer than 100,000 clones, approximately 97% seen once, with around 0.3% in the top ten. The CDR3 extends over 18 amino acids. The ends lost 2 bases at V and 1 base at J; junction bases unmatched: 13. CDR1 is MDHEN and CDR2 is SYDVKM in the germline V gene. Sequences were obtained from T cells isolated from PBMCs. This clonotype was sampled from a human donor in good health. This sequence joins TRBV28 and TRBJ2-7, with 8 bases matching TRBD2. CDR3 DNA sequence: TGTGCCAGCAGTTTAGCTTTGCGGGAGGTTGCAAGGTCCTACGAGCAGTACTTC. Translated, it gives CASSLALREVARSYEQYF.